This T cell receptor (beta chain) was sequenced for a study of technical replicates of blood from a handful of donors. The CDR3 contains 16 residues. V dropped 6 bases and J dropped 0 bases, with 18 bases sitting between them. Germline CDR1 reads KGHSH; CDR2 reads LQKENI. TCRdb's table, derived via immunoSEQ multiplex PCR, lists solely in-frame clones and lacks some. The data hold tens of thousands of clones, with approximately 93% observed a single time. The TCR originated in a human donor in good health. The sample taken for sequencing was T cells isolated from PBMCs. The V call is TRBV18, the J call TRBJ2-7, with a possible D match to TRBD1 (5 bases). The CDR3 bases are TGTGCCAGCTCGCGTAGTCGTCACAGGTTCTCCTACGAGCAGTACTTC. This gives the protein CASSRSRHRFSYEQYF.